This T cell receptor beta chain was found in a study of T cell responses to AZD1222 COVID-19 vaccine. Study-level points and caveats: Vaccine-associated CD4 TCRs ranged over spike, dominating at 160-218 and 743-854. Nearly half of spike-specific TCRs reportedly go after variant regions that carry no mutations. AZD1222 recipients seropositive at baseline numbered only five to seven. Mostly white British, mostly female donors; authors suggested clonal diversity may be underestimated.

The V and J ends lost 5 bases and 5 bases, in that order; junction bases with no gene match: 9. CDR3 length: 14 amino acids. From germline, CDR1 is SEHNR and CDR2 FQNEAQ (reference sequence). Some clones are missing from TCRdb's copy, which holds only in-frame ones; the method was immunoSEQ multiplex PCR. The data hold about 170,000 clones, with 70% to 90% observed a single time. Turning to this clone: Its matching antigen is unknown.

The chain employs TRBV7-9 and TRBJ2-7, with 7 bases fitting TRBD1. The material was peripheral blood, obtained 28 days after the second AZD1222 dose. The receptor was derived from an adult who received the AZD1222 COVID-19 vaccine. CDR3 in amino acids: CASSESLGTDEQYF. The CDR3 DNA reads TGTGCCAGCAGCGAAAGCCTCGGGACAGACGAGCAGTACTTC.